This paragraph covers one T cell receptor (beta chain) sequence. Its antigen remains unidentified. The record originates from a study of blood T cells in healthy people across ages. Findings and limits, study-wide: Total diversity from one million sequenced T cells was likely underestimated.

V gave up 6 bases and J gave up 3 bases; unmatched junction bases: 8. The germline V gene has CDR1 SGHVS and CDR2 FQNEAQ. The CDR3 consists of 15 residues. Primed by a sample-barcoded 5' primer and a J-beta primer mix, a second PCR proceeded for 7 to 11 cycles. MiXCR, applied by TCRdb to the 5' RACE reads, yields one record per CDR3 protein. The repertoire holds 1.6 million or so distinct CDR3 sequences, with around 36% as singletons. This chain uses TRBV7-8 with TRBJ2-1; 7 positions match TRBD2. The sequence was obtained from a woman in her twenties or thirties in good health. What was sequenced was blood. The CDR3 sequence is CASSRQAGIYNEQFF. CDR3 nucleotides: TGTGCCAGCAGTCGTCAAGCGGGGATCTACAATGAGCAGTTCTTC.